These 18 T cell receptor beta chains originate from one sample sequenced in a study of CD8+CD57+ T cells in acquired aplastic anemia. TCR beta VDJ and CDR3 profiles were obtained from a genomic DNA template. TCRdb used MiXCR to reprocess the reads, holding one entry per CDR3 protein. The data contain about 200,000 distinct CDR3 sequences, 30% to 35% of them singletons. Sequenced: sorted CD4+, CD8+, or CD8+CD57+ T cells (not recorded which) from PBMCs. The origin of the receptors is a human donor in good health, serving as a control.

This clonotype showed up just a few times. CDR3 amino acids: CASRSRDRVFEQYF. Written as DNA, the CDR3 is TGTGCCAGCAGGAGTAGGGACAGGGTATTCGAGCAGTACTTC. V gene TRBV5-6 combines with J gene TRBJ2-7; 9 nucleotides agree with TRBD1. The germline V gene encodes CDR1 SGHDT and CDR2 YYEEEE. The CDR3 is made up of 14 amino acids. V lost 5 bases, J lost 6 bases, and 9 bases stayed unmatched.

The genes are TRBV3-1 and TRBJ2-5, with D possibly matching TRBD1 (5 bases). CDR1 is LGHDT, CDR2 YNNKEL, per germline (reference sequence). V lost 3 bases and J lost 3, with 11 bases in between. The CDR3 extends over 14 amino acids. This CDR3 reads CASSHGGREETQYF. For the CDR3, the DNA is TGTGCCAGCAGCCATGGTGGCAGGGAAGAGACCCAGTACTTC.

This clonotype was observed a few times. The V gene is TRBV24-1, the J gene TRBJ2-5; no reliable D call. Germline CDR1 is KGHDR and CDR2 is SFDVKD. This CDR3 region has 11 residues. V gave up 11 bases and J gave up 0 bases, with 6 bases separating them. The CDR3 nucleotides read TGTGCCAGCTCCCACCAAGAGACCCAGTACTTC. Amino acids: CASSHQETQYF.

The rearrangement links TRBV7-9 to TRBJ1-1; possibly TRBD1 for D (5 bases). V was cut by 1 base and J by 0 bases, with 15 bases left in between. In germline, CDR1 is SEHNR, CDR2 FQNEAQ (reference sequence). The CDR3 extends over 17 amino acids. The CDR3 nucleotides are TGTGCCAGCAGCTTAGAGATCACTTGGGGGGTGAACACTGAAGCTTTCTTT. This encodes CASSLEITWGVNTEAFF.

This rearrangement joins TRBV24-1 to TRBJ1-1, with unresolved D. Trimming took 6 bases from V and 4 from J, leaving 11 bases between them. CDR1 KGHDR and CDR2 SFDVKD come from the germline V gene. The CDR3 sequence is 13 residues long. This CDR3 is CATSNPLGTEAFF. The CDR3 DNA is TGTGCCACCAGTAACCCACTGGGCACTGAAGCTTTCTTT.

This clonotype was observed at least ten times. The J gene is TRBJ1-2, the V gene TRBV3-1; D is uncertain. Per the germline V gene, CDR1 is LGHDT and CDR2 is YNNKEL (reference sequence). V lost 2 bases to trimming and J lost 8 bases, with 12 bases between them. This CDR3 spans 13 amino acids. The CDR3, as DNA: TGTGCCAGCAGCCAACGGAGTCAGCGGGGCTACACCTTC. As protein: CASSQRSQRGYTF.

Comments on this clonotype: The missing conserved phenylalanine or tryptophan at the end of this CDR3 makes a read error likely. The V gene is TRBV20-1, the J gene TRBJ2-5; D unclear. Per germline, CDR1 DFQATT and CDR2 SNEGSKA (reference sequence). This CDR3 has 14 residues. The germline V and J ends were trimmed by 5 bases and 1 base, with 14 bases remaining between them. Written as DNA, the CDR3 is TGCAGTGCTTATAAAATTGGTACCCAAGAGACCCAGTACCTC. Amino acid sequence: CSAYKIGTQETQYL.

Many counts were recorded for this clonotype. CDR3 protein: CASSARGPPNSPLHF. The CDR3 DNA follows: TGTGCCAGCAGTGCGAGGGGCCCCCCCAATTCACCCCTCCACTTT. This sequence joins TRBV2 and TRBJ1-6; perhaps TRBD1 as D (5 bases). V was cut by 4 bases and J by 7 bases, with 14 bases left in between. The germline CDR1 and CDR2 sequences are SNHLY and FYNNEI. The CDR3 is made up of 15 amino acids.

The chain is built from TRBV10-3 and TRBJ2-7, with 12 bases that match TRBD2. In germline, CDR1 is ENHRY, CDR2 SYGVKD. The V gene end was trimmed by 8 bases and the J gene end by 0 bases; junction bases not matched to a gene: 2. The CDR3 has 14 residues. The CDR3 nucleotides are TGTGCCATCGGGACTAGCGGGCTCTCCTACGAGCAGTACTTC. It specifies CAIGTSGLSYEQYF.

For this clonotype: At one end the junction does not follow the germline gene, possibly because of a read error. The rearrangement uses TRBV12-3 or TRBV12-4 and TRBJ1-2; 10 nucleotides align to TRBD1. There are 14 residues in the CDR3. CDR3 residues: CASSLGTGVYGYAF. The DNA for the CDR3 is TGTGCCAGCAGTTTGGGGACAGGGGTCTATGGCTACGCCTTC.

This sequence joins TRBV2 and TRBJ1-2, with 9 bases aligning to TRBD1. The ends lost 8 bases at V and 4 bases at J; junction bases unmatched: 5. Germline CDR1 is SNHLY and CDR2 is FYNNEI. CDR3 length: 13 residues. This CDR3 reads CASRDRVIYGYTF. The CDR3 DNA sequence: TGTGCCAGCCGGGACAGGGTGATCTATGGCTACACCTTC.

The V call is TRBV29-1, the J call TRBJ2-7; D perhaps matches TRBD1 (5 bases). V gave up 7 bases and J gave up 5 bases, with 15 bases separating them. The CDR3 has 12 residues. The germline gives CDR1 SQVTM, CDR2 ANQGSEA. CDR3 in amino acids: CSARNRPHEQYF. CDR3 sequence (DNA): TGCAGCGCCCGAAACAGGCCCCACGAGCAGTACTTC.

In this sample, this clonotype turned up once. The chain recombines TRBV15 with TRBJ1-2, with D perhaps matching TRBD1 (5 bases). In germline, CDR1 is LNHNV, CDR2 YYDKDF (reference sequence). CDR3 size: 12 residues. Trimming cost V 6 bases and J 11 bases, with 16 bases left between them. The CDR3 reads CATRRTSGGYTF. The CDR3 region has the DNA TGTGCCACCAGGCGGACTAGCGGGGGATACACCTTC.

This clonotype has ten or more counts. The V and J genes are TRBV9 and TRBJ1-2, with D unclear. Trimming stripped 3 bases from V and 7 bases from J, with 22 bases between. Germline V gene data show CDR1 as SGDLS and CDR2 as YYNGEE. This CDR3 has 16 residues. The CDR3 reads CASSGTAGNFAVGYTF. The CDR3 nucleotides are TGTGCCAGCAGCGGGACGGCAGGTAATTTCGCGGTTGGCTACACCTTC.

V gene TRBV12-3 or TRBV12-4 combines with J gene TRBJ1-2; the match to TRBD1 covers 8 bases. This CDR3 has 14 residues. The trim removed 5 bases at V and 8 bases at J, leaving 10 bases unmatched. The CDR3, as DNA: TGTGCCAGCAGTGGGACAGGAAGTAATGGGGGCTACACCTTC. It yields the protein CASSGTGSNGGYTF.

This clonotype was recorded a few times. CDR3 protein: CASGLSYNSPLHF. In DNA form, the CDR3 reads TGTGCCAGCGGTCTCTCCTATAATTCACCCCTCCACTTT. This sequence joins TRBV7-8 and TRBJ1-6; the D is unclear. V lost 8 bases, J lost 0 bases, and 5 bases lay in between. The CDR3 consists of 13 residues. CDR1 is SGHVS and CDR2 is FQNEAQ in the germline V gene.

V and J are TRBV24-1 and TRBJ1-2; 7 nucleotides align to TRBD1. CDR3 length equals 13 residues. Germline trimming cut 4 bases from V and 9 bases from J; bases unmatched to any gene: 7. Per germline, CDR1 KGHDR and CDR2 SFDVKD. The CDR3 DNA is TGTGCCACCAGTGACCTGATGGACAGGAGCTACACCTTC. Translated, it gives CATSDLMDRSYTF.

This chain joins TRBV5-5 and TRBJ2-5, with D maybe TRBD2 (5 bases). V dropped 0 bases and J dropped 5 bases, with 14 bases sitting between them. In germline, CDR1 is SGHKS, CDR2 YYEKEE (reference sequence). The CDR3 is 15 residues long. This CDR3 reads CASSLVPGVGETQYF. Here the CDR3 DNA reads TGTGCCAGCAGCTTGGTGCCCGGGGTGGGTGAGACCCAGTACTTC.